This record concerns one T cell receptor (beta chain) sequence. During its preparation, the TCRbeta library received unique molecular identifiers. MiXCR, run by TCRdb on the PCR reads, gives a single entry per CDR3 protein. Here the sample spans hundreds of thousands of distinct CDR3 sequences, under 15% being singletons. This sample is part of a study of T-cell reconstitution after alpha-beta-depleted transplantation in children. The germline V gene encodes CDR1 SQVTM and CDR2 ANQGSEA. The length of the CDR3 is 13 residues. V was pared by 7 bases and J by 0 bases, with 13 bases between. The clonotype was recovered from a girl aged 2-10 years with congenital amegakaryocytic thrombocytopenia, due to receive a stem cell transplant. This specimen consisted of PBMCs, obtained before TCRalphabeta/CD19-depleted stem cell transplant. The J gene is TRBJ2-7, the V gene TRBV29-1; D is ambiguous. The DNA of the CDR3 is TGCAGCGCCTTGGACCGCTACTCCTACGAGCAGTACTTC. Translation gives CSALDRYSYEQYF.